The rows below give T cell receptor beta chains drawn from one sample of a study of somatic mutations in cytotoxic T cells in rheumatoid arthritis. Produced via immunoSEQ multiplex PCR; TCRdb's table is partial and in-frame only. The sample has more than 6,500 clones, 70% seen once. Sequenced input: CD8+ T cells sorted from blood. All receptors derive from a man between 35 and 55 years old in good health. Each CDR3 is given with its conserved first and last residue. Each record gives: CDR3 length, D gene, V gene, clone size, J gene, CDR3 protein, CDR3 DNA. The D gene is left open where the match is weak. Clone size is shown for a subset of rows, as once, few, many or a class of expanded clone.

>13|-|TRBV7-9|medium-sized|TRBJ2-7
CASSYRSPYEQYF
TGTGCCAGCAGCTACCGAAGCCCCTACGAGCAGTACTTC
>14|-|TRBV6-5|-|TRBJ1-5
CASSPMLSNQPQHF
TGTGCCAGCAGTCCTATGTTAAGCAATCAGCCCCAGCATTTT
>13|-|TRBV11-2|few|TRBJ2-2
CASSPQTWGKLFF
TGTGCCAGCAGCCCCCAAACCTGGGGAAAGCTGTTTTTT
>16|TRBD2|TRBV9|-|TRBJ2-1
CASSGPSGGAYNEQFF
TGTGCCAGCAGCGGCCCGTCCGGGGGGGCCTACAATGAGCAGTTCTTC
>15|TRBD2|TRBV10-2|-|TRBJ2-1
CASTLAGAAYNEQFF
TGCGCCAGCACCCTAGCGGGGGCCGCCTACAATGAGCAGTTCTTC
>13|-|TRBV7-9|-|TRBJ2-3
CASSPKTSDTQYF
TGTGCCAGCAGCCCAAAGACCTCAGATACGCAGTATTTT
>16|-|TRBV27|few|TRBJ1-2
CASSTAYGETNYGYTF
TGTGCCAGCAGTACGGCCTACGGGGAAACTAACTATGGCTACACCTTC
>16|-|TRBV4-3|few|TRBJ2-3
CASSQEDGGHTDTQYF
TGCGCCAGCAGCCAAGAAGACGGGGGACACACAGATACGCAGTATTTT
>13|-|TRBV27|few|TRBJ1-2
CASRREGPYGYTF
TGTGCCAGCAGAAGGGAAGGGCCCTATGGCTACACCTTC
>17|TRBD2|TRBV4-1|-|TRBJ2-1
CASSQDLSGSVYNEQFF
TGCGCCAGCAGCCAAGATCTTAGCGGGAGTGTTTACAATGAGCAGTTCTTC
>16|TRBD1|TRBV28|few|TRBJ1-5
CASSFWGQDTNQPQHF
TGTGCCAGCAGTTTCTGGGGACAGGATACCAATCAGCCCCAGCATTTT
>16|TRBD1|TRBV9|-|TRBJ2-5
CASSAMGQGAGETQYF
TGTGCCAGCAGCGCGATGGGACAGGGGGCAGGAGAGACCCAGTACTTC
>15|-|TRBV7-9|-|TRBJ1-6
CASGGGSSYNSPLHF
TGTGCCAGCGGGGGGGGGAGCTCCTATAATTCACCCCTCCACTTT
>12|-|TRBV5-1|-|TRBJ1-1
CASSLSGAEAFF
TGCGCCAGCAGCTTGTCCGGGGCTGAAGCTTTCTTT
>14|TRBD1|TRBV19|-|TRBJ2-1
CASSIVAGGYEQFF
TGTGCCAGTAGTATAGTGGCAGGGGGATATGAGCAGTTCTTC
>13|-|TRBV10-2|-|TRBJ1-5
CASTGQYNQPQHF
TGCGCCAGCACTGGACAGTACAATCAGCCCCAGCATTTT
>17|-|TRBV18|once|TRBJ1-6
CASSRDWKSSYNSPLHF
TGTGCCAGCTCGCGGGACTGGAAGAGCTCCTATAATTCACCCCTCCACTTT
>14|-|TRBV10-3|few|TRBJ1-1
CATSTGGMNTEAFF
TGTGCCACTAGCACCGGGGGAATGAACACTGAAGCTTTCTTT
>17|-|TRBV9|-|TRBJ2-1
CASSALAASGPYNEQFF
TGTGCCAGCAGCGCCCTGGCGGCTAGTGGGCCCTACAATGAGCAGTTCTTC
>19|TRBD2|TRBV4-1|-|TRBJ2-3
CASSHEGASGGQLLDTQYF
TGCGCCAGCAGCCATGAAGGGGCTAGCGGGGGCCAGCTGCTGGATACGCAGTATTTT
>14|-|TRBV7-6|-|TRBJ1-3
CASSLGEAGNTIYF
TGTGCCAGCAGCTTAGGGGAGGCTGGAAACACCATATATTTT
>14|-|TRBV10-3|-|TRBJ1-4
CAISEARGNEKLFF
TGTGCCATCAGTGAGGCCCGCGGTAATGAAAAACTGTTTTTT
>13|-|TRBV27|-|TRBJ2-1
CASKRGSYNEQFF
TGTGCCAGCAAAAGGGGTAGTTACAATGAGCAGTTCTTC
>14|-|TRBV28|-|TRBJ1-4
CASSPPGSGEKLFF
TGTGCCAGCAGTCCGCCGGGTTCGGGCGAAAAACTGTTTTTT
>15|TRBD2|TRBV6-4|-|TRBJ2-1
CASSPGTSGGREQFF
TGTGCCAGCAGCCCGGGGACTAGCGGGGGCCGTGAGCAGTTCTTC
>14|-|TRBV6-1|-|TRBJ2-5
CASSTGQFQETQYF
TGTGCCAGCAGTACGGGACAATTCCAAGAGACCCAGTACTTC
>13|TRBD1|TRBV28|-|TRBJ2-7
CASSQGQSYEQYF
TGTGCCAGCAGCCAGGGACAGTCCTACGAGCAGTACTTC